This T cell receptor beta chain stems from a study of CD8 T cells in ankylosing spondylitis. Generation of TCR beta libraries employed quantitative 5'-RACE incorporating molecular barcodes. TCRdb used MiXCR to reprocess the 5' RACE reads, holding one entry per CDR3 protein. This sample carries under 300,000 distinct CDR3 sequences, about 10% of them seen once, and the ten largest clones take approximately 6.6%. This clonotype was counted a few times. The source is a male donor with ankylosing spondylitis or in good health (not recorded which). Material: blood, either unsorted or a sorted T cell fraction (not recorded which).

The CDR3 DNA reads as TGTGCCAGCAGCCAACTAGCTAATGAGCAGTTCTTC. Amino acids: CASSQLANEQFF. The chain links TRBV7-9 to TRBJ2-1; possibly TRBD2 for D (6 bases). Trimming stripped 5 bases from V and 7 bases from J, with 9 bases between. From germline, CDR1 is SEHNR and CDR2 FQNEAQ (reference sequence). This CDR3 spans 12 amino acids.